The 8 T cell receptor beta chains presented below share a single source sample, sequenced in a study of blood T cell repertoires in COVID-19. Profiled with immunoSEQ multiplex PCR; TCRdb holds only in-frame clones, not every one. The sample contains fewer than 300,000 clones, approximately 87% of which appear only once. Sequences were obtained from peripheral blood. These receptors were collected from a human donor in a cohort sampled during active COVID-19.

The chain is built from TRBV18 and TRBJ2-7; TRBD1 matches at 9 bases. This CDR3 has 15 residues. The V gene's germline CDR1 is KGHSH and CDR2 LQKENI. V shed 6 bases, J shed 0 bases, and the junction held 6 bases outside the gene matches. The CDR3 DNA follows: TGTGCCAGCTCTGCTGGACAGGGGAGCTCCTACGAGCAGTACTTC. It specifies CASSAGQGSSYEQYF.

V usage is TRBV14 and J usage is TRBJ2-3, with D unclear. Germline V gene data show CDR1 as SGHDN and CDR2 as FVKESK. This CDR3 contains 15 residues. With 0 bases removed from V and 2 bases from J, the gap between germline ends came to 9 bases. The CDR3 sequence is CASSQEAIFTDTQYF. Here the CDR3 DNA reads TGTGCCAGCAGCCAAGAGGCCATTTTCACAGATACGCAGTATTTT.

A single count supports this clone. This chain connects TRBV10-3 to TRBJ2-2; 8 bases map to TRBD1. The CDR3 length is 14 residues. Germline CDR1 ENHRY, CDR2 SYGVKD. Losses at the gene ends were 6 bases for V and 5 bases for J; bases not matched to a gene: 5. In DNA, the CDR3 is TGTGCCATCAGATCGGGACAGGAGACCGGGGAGCTGTTTTTT. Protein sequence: CAIRSGQETGELFF.

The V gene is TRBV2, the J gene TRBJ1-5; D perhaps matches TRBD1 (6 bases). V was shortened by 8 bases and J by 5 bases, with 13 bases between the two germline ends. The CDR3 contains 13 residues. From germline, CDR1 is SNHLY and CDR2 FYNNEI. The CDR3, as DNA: TGTGCCAGCGGGGGTCAGGGGTATCAGCCCCAGCATTTT. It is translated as CASGGQGYQPQHF.

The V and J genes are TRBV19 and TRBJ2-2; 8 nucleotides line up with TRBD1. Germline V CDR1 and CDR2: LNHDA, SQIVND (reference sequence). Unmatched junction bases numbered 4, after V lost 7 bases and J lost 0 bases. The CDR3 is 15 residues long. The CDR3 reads CASMTGATNTGELFF. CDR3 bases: TGTGCCAGTATGACAGGGGCAACGAACACCGGGGAGCTGTTTTTT. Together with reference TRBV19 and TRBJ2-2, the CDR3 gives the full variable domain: DGGITQSPKYLFRKEGQNVTLSCEQNLNHDAMYWYRQDPGQGLRLIYYSQIVNDFQKGDIAEGYSVSREKKESFPLTVTSAQKNPTAFYLCASMTGATNTGELFFGEGSRLTVL.

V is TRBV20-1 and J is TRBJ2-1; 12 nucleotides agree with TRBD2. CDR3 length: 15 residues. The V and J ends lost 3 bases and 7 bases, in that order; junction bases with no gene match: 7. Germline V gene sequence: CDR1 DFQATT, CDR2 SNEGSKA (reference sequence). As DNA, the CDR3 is TGCAGTGCTAGTTTACTAGCGGGAGGAGATAATGAGCAGTTCTTC. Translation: CSASLLAGGDNEQFF.

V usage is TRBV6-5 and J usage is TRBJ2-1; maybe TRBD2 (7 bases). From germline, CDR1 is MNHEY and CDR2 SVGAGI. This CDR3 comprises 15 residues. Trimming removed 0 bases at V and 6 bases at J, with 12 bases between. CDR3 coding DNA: TGTGCCAGCAGTTACTCCGGGGGGCCCTCCAATGAGCAGTTCTTC. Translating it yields CASSYSGGPSNEQFF.

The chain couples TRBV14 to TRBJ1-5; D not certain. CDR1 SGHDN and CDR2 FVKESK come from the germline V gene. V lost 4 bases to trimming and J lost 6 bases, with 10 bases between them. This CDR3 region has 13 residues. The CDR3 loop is CASSPSSTQPQHF. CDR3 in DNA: TGTGCCAGCAGCCCCTCATCTACTCAGCCCCAGCATTTT. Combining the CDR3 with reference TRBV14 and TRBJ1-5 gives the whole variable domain EAGVTQFPSHSVIEKGQTVTLRCDPISGHDNLYWYRRVMGKEIKFLLHFVKESKQDESGMPNNRFLAERTGGTYSTLKVQPAELEDSGVYFCASSPSSTQPQHFGDGTRLSIL.